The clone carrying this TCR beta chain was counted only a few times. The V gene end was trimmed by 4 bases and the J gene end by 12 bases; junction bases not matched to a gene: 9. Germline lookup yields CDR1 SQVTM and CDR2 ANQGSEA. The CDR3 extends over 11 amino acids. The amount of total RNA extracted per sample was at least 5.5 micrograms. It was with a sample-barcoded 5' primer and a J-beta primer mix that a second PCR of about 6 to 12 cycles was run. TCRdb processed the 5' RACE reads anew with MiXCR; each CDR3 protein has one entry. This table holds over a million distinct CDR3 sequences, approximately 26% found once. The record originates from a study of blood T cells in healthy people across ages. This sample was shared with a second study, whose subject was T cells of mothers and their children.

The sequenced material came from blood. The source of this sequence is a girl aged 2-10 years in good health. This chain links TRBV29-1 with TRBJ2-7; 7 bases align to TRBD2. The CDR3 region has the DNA TGCAGCGTTGGGACCGGACTAGAGGTGTACTTC. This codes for CSVGTGLEVYF.